These 8 T cell receptor beta chains were sequenced from one sample in a study of blood T cell repertoires in COVID-19. Assay: immunoSEQ multiplex PCR; the TCRdb copy retains only in-frame clones and omits some. The profile shows under 300,000 clones, less than 90% of them singletons. Source material: peripheral blood. The receptors here all came from a human donor in a cohort sampled during active COVID-19.

With regard to this clone: Other DNA sequences within the sample encode an identical CDR3. This chain joins TRBV18 and TRBJ2-7; 8 bases map to TRBD2. V lost 3 bases to trimming and J lost 2 bases; unmatched junction nucleotides: 6. This CDR3 is 15 amino acids long. The germline V gene encodes CDR1 KGHSH and CDR2 LQKENI. DNA of the CDR3: TGTGCCAGCTCACCGGGTAGCGGGGCACCCTACGAGCAGTACTTC. Protein: CASSPGSGAPYEQYF.

The chain links TRBV7-2 to TRBJ2-1, with D maybe TRBD1 (5 bases). Germline V gene lookup returns CDR1 SGHTA and CDR2 FQGNSA. The ends were cut back, 0 bases at V and 6 bases at J, with 6 bases in the middle. The CDR3 extends over 13 amino acids. The CDR3 bases are TGTGCCAGCAGCTTAGCGGACACCAATGAGCAGTTCTTC. This gives the protein CASSLADTNEQFF. Combining the CDR3 with reference TRBV7-2 and TRBJ2-1 gives the whole variable domain GAGVSQSPSNKVTEKGKDVELRCDPISGHTALYWYRQSLGQGLEFLIYFQGNSAPDKSGLPSDRFSAERTGGSVSTLTIQRTQQEDSAVYLCASSLADTNEQFFGPGTRLTVL.

J is TRBJ2-2 and V is TRBV2; the match to TRBD2 covers 8 bases. CDR3 size: 15 residues. Unmatched junction bases numbered 12, after V lost 6 bases and J lost 9 bases. Germline CDR1 SNHLY, CDR2 FYNNEI. CDR3 residues: CASRGPSGSSRELFF. The CDR3 nucleotides read TGTGCCAGCAGGGGTCCAAGCGGGAGTAGCAGGGAGCTGTTTTTT. The full variable domain, with the rest looked up from reference TRBV2 and TRBJ2-2, is EPEVTQTPSHQVTQMGQEVILRCVPISNHLYFYWYRQILGQKVEFLVSFYNNEISEKSEIFDDQFSVERPDGSNFTLKIRSTKLEDSAMYFCASRGPSGSSRELFFGEGSRLTVL.

This chain links TRBV6-5 with TRBJ2-1, with 11 bases fitting TRBD2. This CDR3 has 14 amino acids. Looked up from germline, CDR1 is MNHEY and CDR2 is SVGAGI. V was pared by 8 bases and J by 3 bases, with 3 bases of the junction left unmatched. The CDR3 DNA reads as TGTGCCAGCGCCGGGACTAGCGGCTACAATGAGCAGTTCTTC. It specifies CASAGTSGYNEQFF.

This clone was detected once. V is TRBV7-9 and J is TRBJ1-3; perhaps TRBD1 as D (6 bases). This CDR3 has 14 residues. V dropped 6 bases and J dropped 2 bases, with 11 bases sitting between them. Germline lookup yields CDR1 SEHNR and CDR2 FQNEAQ (reference sequence). DNA of the CDR3: TGTGCCAGCAGGATAAGGGGGACTGGAAACACCATATATTTT. Protein: CASRIRGTGNTIYF.

The V call is TRBV7-2, the J call TRBJ1-6; TRBD1 aligns across 8 bases. Germline V gene data show CDR1 as SGHTA and CDR2 as FQGNSA. Trimming at V came to 8 bases and at J to 9 bases, leaving 12 bases not matched to a gene. The CDR3 consists of 15 residues. The CDR3 spells CASASAGGGFSPLHF. The CDR3 DNA follows: TGTGCCAGCGCCTCGGCAGGGGGCGGATTTTCACCCCTCCACTTT.

This clone was counted ten times or more. The V gene is TRBV7-8, the J gene TRBJ2-7, with a possible D match to TRBD1 (6 bases). This CDR3 comprises 13 residues. Trimming cost V 1 base and J 5 bases, with 9 bases left between them. Looked up from germline, CDR1 is SGHVS and CDR2 is FQNEAQ. The CDR3 protein is CASSLGTVNEQYF. CDR3 sequence (DNA): TGTGCCAGCAGCTTAGGGACAGTCAACGAGCAGTACTTC.

The chain uses TRBV18 and TRBJ2-7; 12 nucleotides align to TRBD2. Germline V gene sequence: CDR1 KGHSH, CDR2 LQKENI. This CDR3 comprises 14 residues. The J segment lost 1 base and the V segment lost 6 bases, leaving 1 base of the junction unmatched. As DNA, the CDR3 is TGTGCCAGCTCTCTAGCGGGAGGGTCCTACGAGCAGTACTTC. Translation: CASSLAGGSYEQYF.